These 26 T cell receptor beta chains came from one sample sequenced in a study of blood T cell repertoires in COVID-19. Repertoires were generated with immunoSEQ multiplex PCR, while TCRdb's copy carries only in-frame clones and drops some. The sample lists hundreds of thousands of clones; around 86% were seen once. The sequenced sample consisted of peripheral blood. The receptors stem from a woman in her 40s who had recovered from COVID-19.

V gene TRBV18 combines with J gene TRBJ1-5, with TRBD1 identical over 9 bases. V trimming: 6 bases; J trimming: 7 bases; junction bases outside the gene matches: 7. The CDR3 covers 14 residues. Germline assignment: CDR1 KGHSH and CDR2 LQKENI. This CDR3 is CASSRTGEGQPQHF. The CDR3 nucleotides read TGTGCCAGCTCGCGGACAGGGGAGGGGCAGCCCCAGCATTTT.

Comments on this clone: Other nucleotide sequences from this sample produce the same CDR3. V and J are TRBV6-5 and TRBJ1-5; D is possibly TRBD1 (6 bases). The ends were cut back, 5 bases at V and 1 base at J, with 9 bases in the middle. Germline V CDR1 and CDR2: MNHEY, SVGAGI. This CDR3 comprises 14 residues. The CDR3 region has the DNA TGTGCCAGCAGTCTCAGGGGAAGCAATCAGCCCCAGCATTTT. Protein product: CASSLRGSNQPQHF.

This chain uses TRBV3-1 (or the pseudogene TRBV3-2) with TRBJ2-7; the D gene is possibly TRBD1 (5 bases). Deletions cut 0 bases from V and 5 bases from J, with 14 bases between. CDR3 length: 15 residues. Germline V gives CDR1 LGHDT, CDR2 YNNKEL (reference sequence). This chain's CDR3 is CASSQESRRVNEQYF. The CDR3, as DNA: TGTGCCAGCAGCCAAGAATCCCGCAGGGTGAACGAGCAGTACTTC.

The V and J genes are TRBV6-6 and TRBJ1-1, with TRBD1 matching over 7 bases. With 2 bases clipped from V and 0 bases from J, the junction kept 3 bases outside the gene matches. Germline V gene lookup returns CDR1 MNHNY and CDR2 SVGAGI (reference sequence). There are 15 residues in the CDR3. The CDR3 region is CASSYPGQVNTEAFF. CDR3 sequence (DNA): TGTGCCAGCAGTTACCCTGGACAGGTGAACACTGAAGCTTTCTTT.

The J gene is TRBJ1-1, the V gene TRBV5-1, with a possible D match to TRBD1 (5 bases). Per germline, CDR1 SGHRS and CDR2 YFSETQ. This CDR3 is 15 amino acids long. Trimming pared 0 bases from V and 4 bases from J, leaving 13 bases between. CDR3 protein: CASSLAVGGTTEAFF. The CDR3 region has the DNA TGCGCCAGCAGCTTGGCCGTCGGGGGGACCACTGAAGCTTTCTTT.

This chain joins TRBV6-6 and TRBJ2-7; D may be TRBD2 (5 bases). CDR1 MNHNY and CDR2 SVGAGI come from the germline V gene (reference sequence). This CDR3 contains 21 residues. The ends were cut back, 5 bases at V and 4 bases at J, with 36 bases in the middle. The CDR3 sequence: CASSLDQGGRRETSAPYEQYF. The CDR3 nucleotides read TGTGCCAGCAGTCTAGATCAAGGCGGGCGACGTGAGACGTCGGCCCCATACGAGCAGTACTTC.

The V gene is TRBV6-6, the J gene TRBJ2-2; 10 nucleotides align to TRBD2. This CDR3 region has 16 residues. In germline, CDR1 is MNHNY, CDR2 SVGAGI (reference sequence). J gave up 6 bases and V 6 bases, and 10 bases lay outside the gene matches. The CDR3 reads CASSLRSGGASGELFF. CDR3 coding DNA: TGTGCCAGCAGCTTGCGGAGCGGGGGGGCCTCCGGGGAGCTGTTTTTT.

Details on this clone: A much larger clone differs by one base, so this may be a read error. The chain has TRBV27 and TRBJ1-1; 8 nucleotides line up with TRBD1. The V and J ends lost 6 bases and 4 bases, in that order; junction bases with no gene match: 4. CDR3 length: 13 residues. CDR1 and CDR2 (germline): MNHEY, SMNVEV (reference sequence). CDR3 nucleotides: TGTGCCAGCAGCTCAACAGGGGGCACTGAAGCTTTCTTT. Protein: CASSSTGGTEAFF.

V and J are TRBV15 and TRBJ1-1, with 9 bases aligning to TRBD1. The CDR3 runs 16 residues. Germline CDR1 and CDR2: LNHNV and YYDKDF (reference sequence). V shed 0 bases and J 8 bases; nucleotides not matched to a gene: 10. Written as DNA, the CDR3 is TGTGCCACCAGCAGAGATAGTATCCGACAGGGGGGCGAAGCTTTCTTT. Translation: CATSRDSIRQGGEAFF.

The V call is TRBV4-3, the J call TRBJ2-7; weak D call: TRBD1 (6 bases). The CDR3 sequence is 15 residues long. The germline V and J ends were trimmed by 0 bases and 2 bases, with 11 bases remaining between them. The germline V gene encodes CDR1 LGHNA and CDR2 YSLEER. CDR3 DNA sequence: TGCGCCAGCAGCCAAGACTGGGACACCACCTACGAGCAGTACTTC. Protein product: CASSQDWDTTYEQYF.

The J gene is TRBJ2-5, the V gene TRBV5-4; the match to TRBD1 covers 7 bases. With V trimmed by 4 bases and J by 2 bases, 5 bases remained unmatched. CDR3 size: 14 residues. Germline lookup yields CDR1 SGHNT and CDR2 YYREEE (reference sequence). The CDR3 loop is CASSKTGLQETQYF. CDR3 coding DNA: TGTGCCAGCAGCAAGACAGGGCTACAAGAGACCCAGTACTTC.

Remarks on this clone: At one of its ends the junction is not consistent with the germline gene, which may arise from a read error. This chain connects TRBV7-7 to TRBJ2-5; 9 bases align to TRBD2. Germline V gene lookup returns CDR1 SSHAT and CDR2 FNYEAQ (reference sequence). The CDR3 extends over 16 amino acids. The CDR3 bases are TGTGCTAGCAGCTTAGAGTTGGCGGGGGGGCAGGAGACCCAGTACTTC. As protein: CASSLELAGGQETQYF.

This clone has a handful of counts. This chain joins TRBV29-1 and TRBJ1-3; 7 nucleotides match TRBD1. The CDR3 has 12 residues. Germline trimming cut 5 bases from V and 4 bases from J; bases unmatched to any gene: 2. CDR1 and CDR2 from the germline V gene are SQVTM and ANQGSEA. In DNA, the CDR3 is TGCAGCGTTAAAGGGGGCGGAAACACCATATATTTT. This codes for CSVKGGGNTIYF.

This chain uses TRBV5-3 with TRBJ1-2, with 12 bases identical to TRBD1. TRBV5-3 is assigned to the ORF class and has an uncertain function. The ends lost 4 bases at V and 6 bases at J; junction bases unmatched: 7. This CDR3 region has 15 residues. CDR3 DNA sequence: TGTGCCAGAAGCCCACGGGACAGGGGGCGGGATGGCTACACCTTC. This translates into CARSPRDRGRDGYTF.

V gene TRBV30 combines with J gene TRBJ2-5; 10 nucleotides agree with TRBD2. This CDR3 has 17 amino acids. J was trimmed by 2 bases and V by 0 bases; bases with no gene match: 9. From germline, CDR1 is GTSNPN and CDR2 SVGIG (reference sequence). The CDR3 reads CAWSVVIAGGFQETQYF. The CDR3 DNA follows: TGTGCCTGGAGTGTGGTGATAGCGGGGGGTTTTCAAGAGACCCAGTACTTC.

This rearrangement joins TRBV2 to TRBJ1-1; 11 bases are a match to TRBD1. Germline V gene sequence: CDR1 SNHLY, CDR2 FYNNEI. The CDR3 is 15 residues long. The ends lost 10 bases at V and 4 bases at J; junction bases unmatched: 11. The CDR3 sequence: CATHQPGTGGTEAFF. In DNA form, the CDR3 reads TGTGCCACCCATCAACCCGGGACAGGGGGCACTGAAGCTTTCTTT.

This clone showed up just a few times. CDR3 sequence: CASSAQGQATGTEAFF. The CDR3 region has the DNA TGTGCCAGCAGTGCCCAAGGACAGGCAACTGGAACTGAAGCTTTCTTT. V is TRBV6-1 and J is TRBJ1-1, with 7 bases fitting TRBD1. Germline CDR1 and CDR2: MNHNS and SASEGT. This CDR3 is built from 16 residues. The V gene end was trimmed by 4 bases and the J gene end by 5 bases; junction bases not matched to a gene: 13.

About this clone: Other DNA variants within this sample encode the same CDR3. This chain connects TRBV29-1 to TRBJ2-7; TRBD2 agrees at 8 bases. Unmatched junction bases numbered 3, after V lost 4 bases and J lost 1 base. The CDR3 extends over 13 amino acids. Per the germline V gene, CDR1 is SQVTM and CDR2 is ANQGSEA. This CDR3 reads CSVARGGSYEQYF. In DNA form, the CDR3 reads TGCAGCGTTGCCCGGGGGGGATCCTACGAGCAGTACTTC.

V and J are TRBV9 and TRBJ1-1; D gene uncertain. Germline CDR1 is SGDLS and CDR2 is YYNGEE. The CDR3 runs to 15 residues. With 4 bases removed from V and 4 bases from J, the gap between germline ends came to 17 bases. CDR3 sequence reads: CASSRGGRVATEAFF. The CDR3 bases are TGTGCCAGCAGCCGAGGCGGGAGGGTGGCCACTGAAGCTTTCTTT.

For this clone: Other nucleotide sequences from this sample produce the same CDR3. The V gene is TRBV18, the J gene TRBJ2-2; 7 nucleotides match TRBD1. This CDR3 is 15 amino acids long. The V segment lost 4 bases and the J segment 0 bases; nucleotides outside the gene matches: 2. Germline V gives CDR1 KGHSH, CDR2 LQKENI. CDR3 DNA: TGTGCCAGCTCACTCGGGACAGCGAACACCGGGGAGCTGTTTTTT. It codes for CASSLGTANTGELFF.

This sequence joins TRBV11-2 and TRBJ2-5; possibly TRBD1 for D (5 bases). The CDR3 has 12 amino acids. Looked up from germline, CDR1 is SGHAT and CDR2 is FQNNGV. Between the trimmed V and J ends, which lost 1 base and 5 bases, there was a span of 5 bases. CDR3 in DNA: TGTGCCAGCAGCTTAGGACAGGAGACCCAGTACTTC. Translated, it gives CASSLGQETQYF. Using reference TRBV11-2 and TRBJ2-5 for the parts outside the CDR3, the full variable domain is EAGVAQSPRYKIIEKRQSVAFWCNPISGHATLYWYQQILGQGPKLLIQFQNNGVVDDSQLPKDRFSAERLKGVDSTLKIQPAKLEDSAVYLCASSLGQETQYFGPGTRLLVL.

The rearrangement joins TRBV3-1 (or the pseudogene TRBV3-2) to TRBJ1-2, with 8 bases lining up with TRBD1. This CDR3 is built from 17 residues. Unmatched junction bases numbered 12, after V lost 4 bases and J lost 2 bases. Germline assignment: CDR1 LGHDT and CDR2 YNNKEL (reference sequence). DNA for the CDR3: TGTGCCAGCAGCCCGAACCAACCGTGGACAGGGAACTATGGCTACACCTTC. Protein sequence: CASSPNQPWTGNYGYTF.

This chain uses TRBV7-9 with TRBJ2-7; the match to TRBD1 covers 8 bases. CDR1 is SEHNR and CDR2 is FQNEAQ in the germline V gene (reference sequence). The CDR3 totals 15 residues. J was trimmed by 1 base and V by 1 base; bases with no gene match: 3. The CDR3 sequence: CASSLGQGTSYEQYF. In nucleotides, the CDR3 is TGTGCCAGCAGCTTAGGACAGGGGACGTCCTACGAGCAGTACTTC.

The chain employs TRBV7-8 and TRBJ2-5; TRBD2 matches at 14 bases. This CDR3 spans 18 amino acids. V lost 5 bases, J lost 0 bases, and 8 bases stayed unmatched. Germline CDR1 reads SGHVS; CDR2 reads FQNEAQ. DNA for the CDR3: TGTGCCAGCAGCGCCGGACTAGCGGGGGGCCGATACCAAGAGACCCAGTACTTC. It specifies CASSAGLAGGRYQETQYF.

The CDR3 DNA is TGTGCCAGCAGTTACCACGACAGGGGTGAAGCTTTCTTT. It specifies CASSYHDRGEAFF. This chain joins TRBV6-6 and TRBJ1-1, with 8 nucleotides matching TRBD1. The V gene end was trimmed by 2 bases and the J gene end by 7 bases; junction bases not matched to a gene: 3. Germline assignment: CDR1 MNHNY and CDR2 SVGAGI (reference sequence). The CDR3 extends over 13 amino acids.

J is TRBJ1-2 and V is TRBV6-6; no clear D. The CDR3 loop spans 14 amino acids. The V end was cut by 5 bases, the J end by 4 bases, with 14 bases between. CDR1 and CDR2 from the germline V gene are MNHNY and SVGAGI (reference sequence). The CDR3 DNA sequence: TGTGCCAGCAGTGAGCTGAACCAGGCCTATGGCTACACCTTC. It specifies CASSELNQAYGYTF.